This T cell receptor (beta chain) originates from a study of blood T cell repertoires in COVID-19. Turning to the study itself: The samples span acute and convalescent COVID-19 from the United States, Italy and Spain. In each case, the material was cDNA or gDNA derived from T cells, B-cell-depleted T cells, or PBMCs.

CDR1 and CDR2 from the germline V gene are SQVTM and ANQGSEA. V lost 6 bases, J lost 0 bases, and 11 bases stayed unmatched. The CDR3 runs 16 residues. Libraries were prepared by immunoSEQ multiplex PCR; TCRdb keeps only in-frame clonotypes and omits some of them. The sample contains 50,000 or so clones, about three quarters of which appear only once. The sequenced material came from peripheral blood. This sequence originates from a human donor with active or convalescent COVID-19. The donor label of this sample is uncertain. The V and J genes are TRBV29-1 and TRBJ2-7; 10 bases are shared with TRBD2. As DNA, the CDR3 is TGCAGCGTCCGACTAGCGGGCTTTAGGAGCTCCTACGAGCAGTACTTC. This codes for CSVRLAGFRSSYEQYF.